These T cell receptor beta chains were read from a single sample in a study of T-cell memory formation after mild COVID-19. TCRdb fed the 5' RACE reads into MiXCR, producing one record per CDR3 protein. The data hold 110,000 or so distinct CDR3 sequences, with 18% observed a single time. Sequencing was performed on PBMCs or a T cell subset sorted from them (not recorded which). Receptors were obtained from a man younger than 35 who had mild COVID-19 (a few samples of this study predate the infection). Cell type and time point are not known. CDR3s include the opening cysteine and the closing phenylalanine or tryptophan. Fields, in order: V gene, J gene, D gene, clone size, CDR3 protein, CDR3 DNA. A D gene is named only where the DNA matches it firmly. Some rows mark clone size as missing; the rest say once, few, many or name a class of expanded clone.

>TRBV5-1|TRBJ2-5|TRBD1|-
CASSLAYRTGDETQYF
TGCGCCAGCAGCTTGGCATACCGGACAGGGGATGAGACCCAGTACTTC
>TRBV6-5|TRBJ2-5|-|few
CASRLVGIGTQYF
TGTGCCAGCCGGCTGGTCGGGATTGGGACCCAGTACTTC
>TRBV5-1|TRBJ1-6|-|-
CASTSGEDHSPLHF
TGCGCCAGCACATCCGGGGAGGACCATTCACCCCTCCACTTT
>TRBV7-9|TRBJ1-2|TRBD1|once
CASSLQGGGGYTF
TGTGCCAGCAGCTTACAGGGGGGAGGCGGCTACACCTTC
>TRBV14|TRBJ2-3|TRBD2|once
CASSQASGGPSIDTQYF
TGTGCCAGCAGCCAAGCTAGCGGGGGCCCTTCCATAGATACGCAGTATTTT
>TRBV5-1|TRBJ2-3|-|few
CASSFQAQRDTQYF
TGCGCCAGCAGCTTTCAGGCGCAGAGGGATACGCAGTATTTT
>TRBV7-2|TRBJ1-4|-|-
CASRRESGEKLFF
TGTGCCAGCAGAAGAGAATCTGGGGAAAAACTGTTTTTT
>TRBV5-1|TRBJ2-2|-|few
CASSLDSLRSGELFF
TGCGCCAGCAGCTTGGATAGCTTGAGGTCCGGGGAGCTGTTTTTT
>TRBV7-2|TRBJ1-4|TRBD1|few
CASSLAADRAREKLFF
TGTGCCAGCAGCTTAGCAGCGGACAGGGCCAGAGAAAAACTGTTTTTT
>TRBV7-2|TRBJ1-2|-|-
CASSLAAAGFASYTF
TGTGCCAGCAGCTTAGCCGCGGCGGGTTTTGCAAGCTACACCTTC
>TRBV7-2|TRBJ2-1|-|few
CASRETNNEQFF
TGTGCCAGCAGGGAGACTAACAATGAGCAGTTCTTC
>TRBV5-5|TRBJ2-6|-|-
CASSGDSGANVLTF
TGTGCCAGCAGCGGCGACTCTGGGGCCAACGTCCTGACTTTC
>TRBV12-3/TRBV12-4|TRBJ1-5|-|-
CASSLALGGNQPQHF
TGTGCCAGCAGTTTAGCTCTAGGGGGCAATCAGCCCCAGCATTTT
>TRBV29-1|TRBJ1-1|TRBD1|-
CSVPGQGNTEAFF
TGCAGCGTCCCGGGACAGGGCAACACTGAAGCTTTCTTT
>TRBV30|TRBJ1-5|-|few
CAWSAGTIPNQPQHF
TGTGCCTGGAGTGCAGGGACCATACCCAATCAGCCCCAGCATTTT
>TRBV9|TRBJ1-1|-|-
CASSVDLNTEAFF
TGTGCCAGCAGCGTAGACCTGAACACTGAAGCTTTCTTT
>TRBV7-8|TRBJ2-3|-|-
CASSPRSGVLTDTQYF
TGTGCCAGCAGCCCCCGATCAGGGGTCTTGACAGATACGCAGTATTTT
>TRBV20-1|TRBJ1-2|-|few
CSARGGRVDGYTF
TGCAGTGCTAGAGGTGGGCGAGTAGACGGCTACACCTTC
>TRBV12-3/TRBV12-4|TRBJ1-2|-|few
CASSPLGRGYTF
TGTGCCAGCAGCCCCCTTGGGCGTGGCTACACCTTC
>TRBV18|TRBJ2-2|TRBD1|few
CASSPRTGVAGELFF
TGTGCCAGCTCACCGAGGACAGGGGTGGCCGGGGAGCTGTTTTTT
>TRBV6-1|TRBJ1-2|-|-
CASRGQFYGYTF
TGTGCCAGCAGAGGACAGTTCTATGGCTACACCTTC
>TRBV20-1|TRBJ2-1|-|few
CSALGFTNGDEQFF
TGCAGTGCTCTAGGATTTACTAACGGCGATGAGCAGTTCTTC
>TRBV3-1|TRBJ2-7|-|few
CASSYRDDDEQYF
TGTGCCAGCAGCTACCGGGACGACGACGAGCAGTACTTC
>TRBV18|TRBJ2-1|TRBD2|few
CASSQLAGGYEQFF
TGTGCCAGCTCACAGTTAGCGGGGGGCTATGAGCAGTTCTTC
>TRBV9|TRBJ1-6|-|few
CASNLYNSPLHF
TGTGCCAGCAACCTCTATAATTCACCCCTCCACTTT
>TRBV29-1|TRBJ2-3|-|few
CSVSDSTDTQYF
TGCAGCGTTTCGGACAGCACAGATACGCAGTATTTT
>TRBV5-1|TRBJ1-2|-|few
CASHREAGSFYGYTF
TGCGCCAGCCACAGAGAAGCCGGGTCCTTCTATGGCTACACCTTC
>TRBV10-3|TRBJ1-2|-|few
CAISRQGDGYTF
TGTGCCATATCACGGCAGGGCGATGGCTACACCTTC
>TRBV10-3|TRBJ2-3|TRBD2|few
CAISTTSGGTDTQYF
TGTGCCATCAGTACCACTAGCGGGGGTACAGATACGCAGTATTTT
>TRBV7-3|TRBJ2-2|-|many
CASSLGPTGELFF
TGTGCCAGCAGCCTCGGCCCGACCGGGGAGCTGTTTTTT
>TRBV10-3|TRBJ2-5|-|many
CAISESGVETQYF
TGTGCCATCAGTGAGTCAGGGGTTGAGACCCAGTACTTC
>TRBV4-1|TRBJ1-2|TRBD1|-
CASRQVGQGRRGYTF
TGCGCCAGCAGACAAGTGGGACAGGGGCGGAGGGGCTACACCTTC
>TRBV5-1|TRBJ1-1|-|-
CASSPTTPINTEAFF
TGCGCCAGCAGCCCTACTACACCCATAAACACTGAAGCTTTCTTT
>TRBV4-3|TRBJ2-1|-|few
CASSQDSGWADEQFF
TGCGCCAGCAGCCAAGATAGTGGGTGGGCCGATGAGCAGTTCTTC
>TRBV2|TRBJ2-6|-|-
CASTRRANVLTF
TGTGCCAGCACCCGCCGGGCCAACGTCCTGACTTTC
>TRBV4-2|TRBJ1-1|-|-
CASRVDRDTEAFF
TGTGCCAGCAGAGTGGACAGAGACACTGAAGCTTTCTTT